The 16 T cell receptor beta chains given below trace back to one sample, sequenced in a study of control samples from healthy donors and cancer patients. TCRdb's table, derived via immunoSEQ multiplex PCR, lists solely in-frame clones and lacks some. In the table there are about 92,000 clones, almost 85% of which are singletons. The material sequenced was blood. Receptors were obtained from an older woman in good health.

This chain connects TRBV5-4 to TRBJ1-4, with D hard to call. The CDR3 spans 15 residues. Trimming stripped 0 bases from V and 2 bases from J, with 8 bases between. Looked up from germline, CDR1 is SGHNT and CDR2 is YYREEE (reference sequence). The CDR3 region is CASSLAGVTNEKLFF. CDR3 in DNA: TGTGCCAGCAGCTTGGCAGGTGTTACTAATGAAAAACTGTTTTTT.

The chain joins TRBV7-9 to TRBJ1-1, with D hard to call. In germline, CDR1 is SEHNR, CDR2 FQNEAQ (reference sequence). V was cut by 2 bases and J by 4 bases, with 5 bases left in between. CDR3 length equals 12 residues. The CDR3 DNA reads TGTGCCAGCAGCTTATGGAGCACTGAAGCTTTCTTT. Residues: CASSLWSTEAFF.

This clone was detected only once. The chain combines TRBV11-3 with TRBJ1-5; TRBD1 is a possible D gene (5 bases). Germline-derived CDR1 and CDR2 are SGHNT and YENEEA. The CDR3 consists of 15 residues. Trimming left V 1 base short and J 2 bases short, with 9 bases between. DNA of the CDR3: TGTGCCAGCAGCTTAGCTGTCAGGGGCAATCAGCCCCAGCATTTT. It specifies CASSLAVRGNQPQHF.

A few counts support this clone. The rearrangement uses TRBV6-5 and TRBJ2-5, with D possibly matching TRBD1 (6 bases). Germline lookup yields CDR1 MNHEY and CDR2 SVGAGI. The CDR3 length is 12 residues. V lost 8 bases and J lost 9, with 16 bases in between. Here the CDR3 DNA reads TGTGCCAGCGTCGGACAGTTGAGGGCCCAGTACTTC. Its translation is CASVGQLRAQYF.

With respect to this clone: Other DNA sequences in the same sample also yield this CDR3. The rearrangement joins TRBV7-9 to TRBJ1-5, with D perhaps TRBD1 (5 bases). From germline, CDR1 is SEHNR and CDR2 FQNEAQ (reference sequence). The CDR3 is 14 amino acids. V dropped 5 bases and J dropped 2 bases, with 10 bases sitting between them. In DNA form, the CDR3 reads TGTGCCAGCAGCCCCGGGACGGGCAATCAGCCCCAGCATTTT. As protein: CASSPGTGNQPQHF.

The genes are TRBV11-2 and TRBJ1-1, with D hard to call. The CDR3 sequence is 14 residues long. Germline loops: CDR1 SGHAT, CDR2 FQNNGV. Between the trimmed V and J ends, which lost 5 bases and 1 base, there was a span of 11 bases. The CDR3 bases are TGTGCCAGCAGCGTTACACGAGGGAACACTGAAGCTTTCTTT. Protein: CASSVTRGNTEAFF.

This chain joins TRBV15 and TRBJ1-3; perhaps TRBD1 as D (5 bases). V lost 1 base and J lost 3, with 10 bases in between. The V gene's germline CDR1 is LNHNV and CDR2 YYDKDF (reference sequence). The CDR3 spans 15 residues. Here the CDR3 DNA reads TGTGCCACCAGCAGAGCGGACACCGATGGAAACACCATATATTTT. Translation: CATSRADTDGNTIYF.

The chain combines TRBV3-1 (or the pseudogene TRBV3-2) with TRBJ2-3; D unresolved. The germline V gene has CDR1 LGHDT and CDR2 YNNKEL (reference sequence). V was cut by 5 bases and J by 2 bases, with 2 bases left in between. This CDR3 has 11 amino acids. The CDR3 coding sequence is TGTGCCAGCAGCGCCACAGATACGCAGTATTTT. It is translated as CASSATDTQYF.

V gene TRBV6-4 combines with J gene TRBJ2-7; TRBD2 aligns across 14 bases. The CDR3 is made up of 16 amino acids. Trimming at V came to 5 bases and at J to 3 bases, leaving 6 bases not matched to a gene. Germline lookup yields CDR1 MRHNA and CDR2 SNTAGT. The CDR3 DNA follows: TGTGCCAGCAGTACCCGGACTAGCGGGAGGAGCTACGAGCAGTACTTC. Protein: CASSTRTSGRSYEQYF.

This clone was seen more than once but under ten times. This rearrangement joins TRBV27 to TRBJ1-5; D possibly corresponds to TRBD1 (6 bases). CDR3 length equals 15 residues. CDR1 and CDR2 from the germline V gene are MNHEY and SMNVEV (reference sequence). Trimming left V 6 bases short and J 0 bases short, with 12 bases between. CDR3 residues: CASRPTGLSNQPQHF. CDR3 bases: TGTGCCAGCAGACCCACAGGGCTTAGCAATCAGCCCCAGCATTTT.

Only one count was recorded for this clone. The chain uses TRBV12-3 or TRBV12-4 and TRBJ1-5; the D is unclear. CDR3 length: 13 residues. The V end lost 4 bases, the J end lost 3 bases, and 7 bases lay between the germline ends. DNA of the CDR3: TGTGCCAGCAGTTCTGCAGACAATCAGCCCCAGCATTTT. It is translated as CASSSADNQPQHF.

This rearrangement joins TRBV4-1 to TRBJ2-1; D is possibly TRBD1 or TRBD2 (5 bases each). CDR1 is MGHRA, CDR2 YSYEKL, per germline. This CDR3 has 19 residues. Trimming stripped 7 bases from V and 8 bases from J, with 33 bases between. The CDR3 nucleotides are TGCGCCAGCACCCCCCGGGGCAACCCGGAGGCCCCACTTTGGGATGAGCAGTTCTTC. Its translation: CASTPRGNPEAPLWDEQFF.

CDR3 loop: CASSLGQGSLSYEQYF. The CDR3 bases are TGCGCCAGCAGCTTGGGACAGGGTAGTCTCTCCTACGAGCAGTACTTC. The chain has TRBV5-1 and TRBJ2-7; 7 nucleotides align to TRBD1. Germline-derived CDR1 and CDR2 are SGHRS and YFSETQ. The CDR3 length is 16 residues. Trimming cost V 0 bases and J 0 bases; bases outside gene matches: 6.

This clone was seen many times. V usage is TRBV5-4 and J usage is TRBJ2-1; the D call may be TRBD1 or TRBD2 (5 bases each). The CDR3 loop spans 13 amino acids. Trimming took 4 bases from V and 12 from J, leaving 17 bases between them. Germline V gives CDR1 SGHNT, CDR2 YYREEE (reference sequence). DNA of the CDR3: TGTGCCAGCAGCACTCCGGGACCCACGGGGCAGTTCTTC. It encodes CASSTPGPTGQFF.

This clone has just one count. The V call is TRBV29-1, the J call TRBJ1-1; the D gene is possibly TRBD1 (5 bases). The CDR3 spans 14 residues. Trimming took 6 bases from V and 8 from J, leaving 22 bases between them. Germline CDR1 reads SQVTM; CDR2 reads ANQGSEA. The CDR3 nucleotides read TGCAGCGTCCGATCGGGGAAGGGACCCTTGGAAGCTTTCTTT. The encoded protein is CSVRSGKGPLEAFF.

This chain connects TRBV7-6 to TRBJ2-3; the match to TRBD1 covers 12 bases. Germline CDR1 SGHVS, CDR2 FNYEAQ. Trimming cost V 5 bases and J 4 bases; bases outside gene matches: 1. CDR3 length equals 14 residues. CDR3 sequence: CASSGTGGADTQYF. CDR3 sequence (DNA): TGTGCCAGCAGCGGGACAGGGGGCGCAGATACGCAGTATTTT.